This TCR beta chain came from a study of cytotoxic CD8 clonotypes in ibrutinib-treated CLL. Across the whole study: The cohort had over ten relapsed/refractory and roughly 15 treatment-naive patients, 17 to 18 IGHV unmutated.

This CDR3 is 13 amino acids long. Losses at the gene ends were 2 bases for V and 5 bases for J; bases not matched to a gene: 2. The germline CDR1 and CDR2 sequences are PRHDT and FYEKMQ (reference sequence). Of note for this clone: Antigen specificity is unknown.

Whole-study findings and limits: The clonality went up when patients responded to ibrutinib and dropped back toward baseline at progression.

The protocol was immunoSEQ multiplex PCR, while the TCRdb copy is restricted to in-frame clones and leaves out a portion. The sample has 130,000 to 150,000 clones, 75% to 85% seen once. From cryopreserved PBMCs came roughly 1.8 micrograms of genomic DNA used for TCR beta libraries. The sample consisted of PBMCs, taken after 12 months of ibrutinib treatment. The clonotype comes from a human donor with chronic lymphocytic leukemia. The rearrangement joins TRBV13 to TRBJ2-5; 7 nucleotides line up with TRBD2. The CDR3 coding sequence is TGTGCCAGCAGCTTATTGGGGGGGGAGACCCAGTACTTC. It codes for CASSLLGGETQYF.